This T cell receptor beta chain was captured by sequencing in a study of blood T cell repertoires in COVID-19 (TCRdb year 2020). Some background on the complete study: Samples covering the acute and convalescent phases of COVID-19 were provided by collaborators in the United States, Italy and Spain. The prospective study material was composed of cDNA or gDNA derived from T cells, B-cell-depleted T cells, or PBMCs. Subjects who had been exposed to COVID-19, were actively infected with it, or had recovered from it provided the deeply sampled blood TCRbeta repertoires that made up the dataset. The repertoires were released in a freely available public database intended as a resource for research on the immune response to SARS-CoV-2. Samples were obtained from the ongoing ImmuneRACE study (first 160 participants) and from 1,000 to 1,500 subjects provided by 6 global collaborators. Sample metadata almost always included a de-identified subject ID, COVID-19 status, age in years and sex. Where HLA class I and class II types were available, the types were taken from metadata supplied by the sample provider, not from assay-based typing. Results and caveats for the whole study, not just this receptor: How much clinical and demographic metadata was included differed by source and by participant, and the metadata was provided uncurated.

The immunoSEQ Assay, a bias-controlled multiplex PCR, was used to amplify TCRbeta CDR3 regions from genomic DNA. Per the original workflow: Within the assay, amplification of reference gene primers was used to estimate how many nucleated cells each sample contained. Sequence reads were collapsed and filtered to measure the absolute abundance of every unique TCRbeta CDR3 rearrangement. For each sample, productive Simpson clonality was calculated by taking the square root of Simpson's diversity index across productive rearrangements. Entries here come from immuneACCESS through TCRdb and include only in-frame sequences with V and J called. Some clones fail to appear in such tables; in the studies checked, an unresolved V gene covers under half of the shortfall, and the cause of the remainder is unknown. The D gene and trimming were derived from the DNA, and the V and J assignments and clone size from that table. The sample table lists approximately 210,000 clones, 90% to 95% of them with a count of one. Around 1.2% of the sample is held by the ten biggest clonotypes.

CDR1 SGHRS and CDR2 YFSETQ are derived from the germline V gene. There are 17 amino acids in the CDR3, from cysteine to phenylalanine inclusive. Only the CDR3 region is kept as DNA, spanning 51 bases read in frame from base 1. Trimming takes 4 bases off V and 5 bases off J; junction bases not matched to a gene: 8. Whole blood was collected in K2EDTA tubes by collaborating institutions according to the institutions' own protocols. For TCRbeta analysis, collaborator samples were shipped as frozen whole blood, as isolated PBMCs, or as DNA extracted from either sample type. About this clone itself: Its antigen target is currently unknown. Base qualities are not recorded, but no much larger clone differs from it by a single base.

The rearranged segments are TRBV5-1 and TRBJ2-2, with 13 middle bases fitting TRBD2. The source of this sequence is a man in his thirties or forties with acute or convalescent COVID-19. The sample was peripheral blood. The CDR3 region reads CASSPRTSGSGTGELFF. At the DNA level, the sequence is TGCGCCAGCAGCCCGAGGACTAGCGGGAGTGGAACCGGGGAGCTGTTTTTT.